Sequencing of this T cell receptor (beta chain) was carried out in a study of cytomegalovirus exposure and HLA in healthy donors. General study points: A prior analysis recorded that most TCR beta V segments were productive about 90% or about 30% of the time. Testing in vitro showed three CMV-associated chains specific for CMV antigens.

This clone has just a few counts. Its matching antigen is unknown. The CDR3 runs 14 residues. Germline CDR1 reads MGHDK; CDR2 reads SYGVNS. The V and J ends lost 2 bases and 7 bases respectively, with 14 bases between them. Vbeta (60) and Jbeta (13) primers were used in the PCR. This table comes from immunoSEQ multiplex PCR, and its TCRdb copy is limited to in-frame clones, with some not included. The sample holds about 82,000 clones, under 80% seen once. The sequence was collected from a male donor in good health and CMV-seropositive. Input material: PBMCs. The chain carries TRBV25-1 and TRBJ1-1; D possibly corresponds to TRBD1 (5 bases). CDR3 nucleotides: TGTGCCAGCAGTGAAAACAGGTTGTACGTTGAAGCTTTCTTT. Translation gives CASSENRLYVEAFF.